The following is a T cell receptor beta chain sequence with its context. This specimen belongs to a study of patients and donors after allogeneic stem cell transplantation. The CDR3 loop spans 15 amino acids. CDR1 and CDR2 from the germline V gene are LNHNV and YYDKDF (reference sequence). Trimming removed 1 base at V and 4 bases at J, with 14 bases between. TCRdb re-called the RT-PCR reads with MiXCR, one entry per CDR3 protein. Altogether about 410,000 distinct CDR3 sequences are present, 15% to 20% being singletons, with the ten largest covering less than 8.5%. This receptor was obtained from a human donor who was either an allogeneic HSCT recipient or a stem cell or donor lymphocyte infusion donor (not recorded which). It is not recorded whose cells these are; they may come from a transplant donor. The sequencing sample was made of blood, either unsorted or a sorted T cell fraction (not recorded which). This chain connects TRBV15 to TRBJ2-7, with no clear D. CDR3 sequence: CATSRVTVRLYEQYF. The CDR3 DNA sequence: TGTGCCACCAGCAGAGTCACAGTCCGGTTGTACGAGCAGTACTTC.